This note documents a single T cell receptor (beta chain) sequence. What it binds is unknown. The data originate from a study of T cell responses to AZD1222 COVID-19 vaccine. Notes on the study in general: Females outnumbered males among donors, who were mostly white British; clonal diversity was possibly underestimated. Baseline antibody screening turned up just six or seven seropositive AZD1222 recipients.

Clones were sequenced by immunoSEQ multiplex PCR, and TCRdb holds only the in-frame ones, with some missing. The sample holds 150,000 to 190,000 clones; 90% are singletons and the top ten take approximately 1.4%. Germline V gene sequence: CDR1 SGHTA, CDR2 FQGNSA. The CDR3 runs 13 residues. Trimming took off 3 bases at V and 4 bases at J, with 10 bases between the two ends. The genes are TRBV7-2 and TRBJ2-7; D is uncertain. The receptor comes from an adult who received the AZD1222 COVID-19 vaccine. Material: peripheral blood, obtained 28 days after the second AZD1222 dose. CDR3 protein: CASSFSPGYEQYF. CDR3 DNA sequence: TGTGCCAGCAGCTTTTCCCCGGGTTACGAGCAGTACTTC.